This entry lists 7 T cell receptor beta chains sequenced from one sample in a study of cytotoxic CD8 clonotypes in ibrutinib-treated CLL. Generated by immunoSEQ multiplex PCR, the TCRdb table keeps only in-frame clones and is missing some. The sample contains 50,000 to 60,000 clones, roughly 80% of which appear only once. The sequenced sample was PBMCs, obtained after 24 months of ibrutinib treatment. The receptors stem from a human donor with chronic lymphocytic leukemia.

This chain joins TRBV21-1 and TRBJ1-5. TRBV21-1 is marked as a pseudogene. The CDR3 contains 10 residues. The CDR3 region has the DNA TGTGCCAGCAGCAATCAGCCCCAGCATTTT. Encoded protein: CASSNQPQHF.

This CDR3 is CASSQGLAGVSYEQYF. The CDR3 DNA reads TGCGCCAGCAGCCAAGGCCTAGCGGGTGTAAGCTACGAGCAGTACTTC. The rearrangement links TRBV4-1 to TRBJ2-7, with 8 bases aligning to TRBD2. The CDR3 is 16 amino acids. Germline trimming cut 1 base from V and 3 bases from J; bases unmatched to any gene: 8. Germline CDR1 reads MGHRA; CDR2 reads YSYEKL.

The table lists this clone with a few counts. The rearrangement uses TRBV7-9 and TRBJ1-2; D is unresolved. Germline-derived CDR1 and CDR2 are SEHNR and FQNEAQ (reference sequence). Trimming removed 8 bases from V and 0 bases from J, with 7 bases in between. The CDR3 loop spans 12 amino acids. The CDR3 region has the DNA TGTGCCAGCGTTGAAACTAACTATGGCTACACCTTC. Amino acid sequence: CASVETNYGYTF. Drawing the rest from reference TRBV7-9 and TRBJ1-2, the complete variable domain is DTGVSQNPRHKITKRGQNVTFRCDPISEHNRLYWYRQTLGQGPEFLTYFQNEAQLEKSRLLSDRFSAERPKGSFSTLEIQRTEQGDSAMYLCASVETNYGYTFGSGTRLTVV.

V is TRBV19 and J is TRBJ1-4, with D hard to call. Trimming removed 4 bases at V and 0 bases at J, with 12 bases between. This CDR3 region has 16 residues. Looked up from germline, CDR1 is LNHDA and CDR2 is SQIVND (reference sequence). The DNA for the CDR3 is TGTGCCAGTAGTACGAGGACGGTTGCAACTAATGAAAAACTGTTTTTT. Its translation is CASSTRTVATNEKLFF.

The V call is TRBV7-6, the J call TRBJ1-3, with a weak D call TRBD1 (5 bases). This CDR3 spans 18 amino acids. The germline V and J ends were trimmed by 1 base and 4 bases, with 20 bases remaining between them. Germline V gene lookup returns CDR1 SGHVS and CDR2 FNYEAQ. Written as DNA, the CDR3 is TGTGCCAGCAGCTTAGTGAGGGCAGACGGGGGATCGGGAAACACCATATATTTT. Translated: CASSLVRADGGSGNTIYF. The full variable domain, completed using reference TRBV7-6 and TRBJ1-3, is GAGVSQSPRYKVTKRGQDVALRCDPISGHVSLYWYRQALGQGPEFLTYFNYEAQQDKSGLPNDRFSAERPEGSISTLTIQRTEQRDSAMYRCASSLVRADGGSGNTIYFGEGSWLTVV.

The CDR3 protein is CASSSTGRSYNEQFF. CDR3 DNA: TGTGCCAGCAGCTCCACCGGGAGATCCTACAATGAGCAGTTCTTC. The V and J genes are TRBV11-2 and TRBJ2-1; D may be TRBD2 (6 bases). With 4 bases removed from V and 1 base from J, the gap between germline ends came to 11 bases. Germline V lookup: CDR1 SGHAT, CDR2 FQNNGV. This CDR3 has 15 residues.

The rearrangement links TRBV11-3 to TRBJ2-1; 7 bases align to TRBD2. Unmatched junction bases numbered 5, after V lost 5 bases and J lost 4 bases. Germline V lookup: CDR1 SGHNT, CDR2 YENEEA. CDR3 size: 14 residues. Written as DNA, the CDR3 is TGTGCCAGCAGCCCTAGCGGACTGTACAATGAGCAGTTCTTC. Amino acids: CASSPSGLYNEQFF.